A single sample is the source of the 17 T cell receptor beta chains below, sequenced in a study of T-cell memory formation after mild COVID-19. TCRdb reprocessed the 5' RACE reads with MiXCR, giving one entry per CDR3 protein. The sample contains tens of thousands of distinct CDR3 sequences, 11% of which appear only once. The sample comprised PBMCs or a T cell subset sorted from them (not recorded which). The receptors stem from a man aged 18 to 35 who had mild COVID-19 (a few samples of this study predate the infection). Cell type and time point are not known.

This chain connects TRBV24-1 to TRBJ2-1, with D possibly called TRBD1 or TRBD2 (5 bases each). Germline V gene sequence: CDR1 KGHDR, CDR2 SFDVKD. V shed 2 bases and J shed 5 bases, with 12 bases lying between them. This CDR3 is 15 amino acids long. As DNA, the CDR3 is TGTGCCACCAGTGATTCCGGGACCGATCACAATGAGCAGTTCTTC. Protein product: CATSDSGTDHNEQFF.

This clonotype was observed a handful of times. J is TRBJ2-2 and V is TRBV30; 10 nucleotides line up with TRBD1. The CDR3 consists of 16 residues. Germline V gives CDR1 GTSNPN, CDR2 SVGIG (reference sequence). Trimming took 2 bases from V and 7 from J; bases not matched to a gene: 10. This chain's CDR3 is CAWSPLDRGLGGELFF. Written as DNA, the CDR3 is TGTGCCTGGAGTCCCCTTGACAGGGGGCTTGGCGGGGAGCTGTTTTTT.

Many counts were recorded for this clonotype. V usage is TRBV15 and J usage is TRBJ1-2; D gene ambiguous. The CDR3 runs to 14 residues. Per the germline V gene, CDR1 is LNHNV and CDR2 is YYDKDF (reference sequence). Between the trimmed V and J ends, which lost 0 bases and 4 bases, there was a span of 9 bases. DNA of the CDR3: TGTGCCACCAGCAGAGATTCCGGCAGCTATGGCTACACCTTC. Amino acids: CATSRDSGSYGYTF. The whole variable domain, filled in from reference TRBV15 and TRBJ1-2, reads DAMVIQNPRYQVTQFGKPVTLSCSQTLNHNVMYWYQQKSSQAPKLLFHYYDKDFNNEADTPDNFQSRRPNTSFCFLDIRSPGLGDTAMYLCATSRDSGSYGYTFGSGTRLTVV.

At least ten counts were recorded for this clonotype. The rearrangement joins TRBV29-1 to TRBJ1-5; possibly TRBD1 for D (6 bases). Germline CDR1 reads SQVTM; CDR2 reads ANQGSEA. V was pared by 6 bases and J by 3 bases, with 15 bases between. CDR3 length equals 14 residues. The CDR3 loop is CSVAPGGLNQPQHF. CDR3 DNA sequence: TGCAGCGTGGCCCCCGGGGGCCTCAATCAGCCCCAGCATTTT. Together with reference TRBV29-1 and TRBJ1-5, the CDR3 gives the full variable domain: SAVISQKPSRDICQRGTSLTIQCQVDSQVTMMFWYRQQPGQSLTLIATANQGSEATYESGFVIDKFPISRPNLTFSTLTVSNMSPEDSSIYLCSVAPGGLNQPQHFGDGTRLSIL.

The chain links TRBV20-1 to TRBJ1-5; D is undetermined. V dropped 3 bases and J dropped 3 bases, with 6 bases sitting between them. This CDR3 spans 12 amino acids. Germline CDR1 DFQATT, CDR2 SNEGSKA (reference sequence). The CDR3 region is CSARGINQPQHF. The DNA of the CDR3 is TGCAGTGCTAGGGGGATCAATCAGCCCCAGCATTTT.

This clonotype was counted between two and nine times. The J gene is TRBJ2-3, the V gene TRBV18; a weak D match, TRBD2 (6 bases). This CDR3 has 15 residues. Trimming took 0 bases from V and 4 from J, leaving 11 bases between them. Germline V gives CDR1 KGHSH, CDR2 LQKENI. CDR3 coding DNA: TGTGCCAGCTCACCACCGAGGGGAGGCCCAGATACGCAGTATTTT. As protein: CASSPPRGGPDTQYF.

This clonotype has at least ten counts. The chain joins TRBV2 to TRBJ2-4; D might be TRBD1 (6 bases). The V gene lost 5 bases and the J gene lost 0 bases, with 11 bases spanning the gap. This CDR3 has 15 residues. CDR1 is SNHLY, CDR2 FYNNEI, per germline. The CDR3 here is CASSLGQIAKNIQYF. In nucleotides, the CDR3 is TGTGCCAGCAGTCTCGGACAGATAGCCAAAAACATTCAGTACTTC.

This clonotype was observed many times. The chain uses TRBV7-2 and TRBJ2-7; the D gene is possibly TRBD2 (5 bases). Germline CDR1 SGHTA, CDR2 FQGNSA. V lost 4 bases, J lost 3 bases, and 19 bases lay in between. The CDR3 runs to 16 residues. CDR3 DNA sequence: TGTGCCAGCAGCTCCTTCGGAGGTAGCCCCCTCTACGAGCAGTACTTC. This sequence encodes CASSSFGGSPLYEQYF.

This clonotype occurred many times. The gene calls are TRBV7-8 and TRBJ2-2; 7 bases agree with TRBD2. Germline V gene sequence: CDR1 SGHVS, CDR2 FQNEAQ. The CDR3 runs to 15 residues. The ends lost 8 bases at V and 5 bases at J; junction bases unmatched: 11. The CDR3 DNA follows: TGTGCCAGCCTGCTGGGCGGGGAGGGAACCGGGGAGCTGTTTTTT. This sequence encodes CASLLGGEGTGELFF.

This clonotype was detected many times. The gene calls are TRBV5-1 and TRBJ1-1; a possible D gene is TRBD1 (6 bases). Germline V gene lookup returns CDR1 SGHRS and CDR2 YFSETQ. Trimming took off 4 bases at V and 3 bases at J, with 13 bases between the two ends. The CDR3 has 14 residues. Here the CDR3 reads CASSTRGSDTEAFF. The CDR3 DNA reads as TGCGCCAGCAGCACCAGGGGCTCGGACACTGAAGCTTTCTTT.

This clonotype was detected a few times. DNA of the CDR3: TGTGCCAGCAGCCAGGGACTAGCGGGCGGGTTCTTC. This translates into CASSQGLAGGFF. V gene TRBV28 combines with J gene TRBJ2-1; 12 bases agree with TRBD2. V dropped 6 bases and J dropped 15; count of bases not matched to a gene: 6. The CDR3 loop spans 12 amino acids. Germline assignment: CDR1 MDHEN and CDR2 SYDVKM. The full variable domain, in which reference TRBV28 and TRBJ2-1 provide the parts outside the CDR3, is DVKVTQSSRYLVKRTGEKVFLECVQDMDHENMFWYRQDPGLGLRLIYFSYDVKMKEKGDIPEGYSVSREKKERFSLILESASTNQTSMYLCASSQGLAGGFFGPGTRLTVL.

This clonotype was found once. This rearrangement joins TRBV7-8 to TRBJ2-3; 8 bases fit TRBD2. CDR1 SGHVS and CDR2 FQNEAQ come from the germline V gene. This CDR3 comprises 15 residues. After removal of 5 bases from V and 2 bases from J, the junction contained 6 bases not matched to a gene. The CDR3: CASSLSGGFTDTQYF. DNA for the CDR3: TGTGCCAGCAGCCTAAGCGGGGGTTTCACAGATACGCAGTATTTT. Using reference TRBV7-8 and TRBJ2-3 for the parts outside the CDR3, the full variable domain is GAGVSQSPRYKVAKRGQDVALRCDPISGHVSLFWYQQALGQGPEFLTYFQNEAQLDKSGLPSDRFFAERPEGSVSTLKIQRTQQEDSAVYLCASSLSGGFTDTQYFGPGTRLTVL.

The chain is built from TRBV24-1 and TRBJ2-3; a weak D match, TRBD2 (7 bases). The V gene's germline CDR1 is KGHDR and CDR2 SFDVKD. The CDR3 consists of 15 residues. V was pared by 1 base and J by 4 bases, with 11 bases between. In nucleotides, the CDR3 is TGTGCCACCAGTGATTTTACGGGGGGCTCAGATACGCAGTATTTT. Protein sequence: CATSDFTGGSDTQYF.

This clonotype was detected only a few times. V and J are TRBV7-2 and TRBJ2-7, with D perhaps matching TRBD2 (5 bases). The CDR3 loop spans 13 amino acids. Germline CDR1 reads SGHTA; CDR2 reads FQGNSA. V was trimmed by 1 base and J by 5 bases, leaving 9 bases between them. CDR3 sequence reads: CASSLEAENEQYV. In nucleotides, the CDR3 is TGTGCCAGCAGCTTAGAAGCGGAAAACGAGCAGTACGTC.

The CDR3: CASGLTSGGYTDTQYF. The DNA for the CDR3 is TGTGCTAGTGGTTTGACTAGCGGGGGTTACACAGATACGCAGTATTTT. This sequence joins TRBV12-5 and TRBJ2-3; 11 bases map to TRBD2. CDR3 length equals 16 residues. The germline CDR1 and CDR2 sequences are LGHNT and FRNRAP. The J segment lost 2 bases and the V segment lost 2 bases, leaving 3 bases of the junction unmatched. Full variable domain (missing parts from reference TRBV12-5 and TRBJ2-3): DARVTQTPRHKVTEMGQEVTMRCQPILGHNTVFWYRQTMMQGLELLAYFRNRAPLDDSGMPKDRFSAEMPDATLATLKIQPSEPRDSAVYFCASGLTSGGYTDTQYFGPGTRLTVL.

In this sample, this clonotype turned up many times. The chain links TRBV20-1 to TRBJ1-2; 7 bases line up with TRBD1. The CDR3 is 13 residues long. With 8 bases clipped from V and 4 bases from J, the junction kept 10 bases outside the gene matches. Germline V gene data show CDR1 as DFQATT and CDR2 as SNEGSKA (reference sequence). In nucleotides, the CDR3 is TGCAGTACCTCAAGGGGGCTCCTCTATGGCTACACCTTC. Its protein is CSTSRGLLYGYTF.

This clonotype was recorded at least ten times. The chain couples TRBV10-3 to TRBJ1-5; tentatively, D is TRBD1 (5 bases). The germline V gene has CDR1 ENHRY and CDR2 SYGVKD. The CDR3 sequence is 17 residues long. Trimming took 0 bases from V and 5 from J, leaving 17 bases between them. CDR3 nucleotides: TGTGCCATCAGTGAGTCCGAGGGGTCCCACTTCTATCAGCCCCAGCATTTT. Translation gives CAISESEGSHFYQPQHF.